The T cell receptor beta chain described here comes from a study of cytomegalovirus exposure and HLA in healthy donors. This CDR3 comprises 15 residues. The germline V gene has CDR1 SGHTA and CDR2 FQGTGA. J lost 3 bases, V lost 4 bases, and 6 bases had no gene match. Points on this clone: As yet, its antigen is unknown.

Findings of the study overall: Through in vitro validation, a few CMV-associated chains were shown to be specific for CMV antigens.

The PCR employed 60 Vbeta primers together with 13 Jbeta primers. Sequencing used immunoSEQ multiplex PCR; TCRdb keeps in-frame clones, though not all of them. The table lists under 200,000 clones, roughly 77% of them singletons. The source of this sequence is a woman in her thirties or forties in good health and CMV-seropositive. Sequenced sample: PBMCs. The genes are TRBV7-3 and TRBJ2-3, with 8 bases fitting TRBD2. The CDR3 sequence: CASSSGERETDTQYF. In DNA form, the CDR3 reads TGTGCCAGCAGCTCCGGGGAGCGGGAGACAGATACGCAGTATTTT.